A single TCR beta chain is shown here with its context. The sample comes from a study of blood T cells in healthy people across ages. Primers used in a second PCR of about 6 to 11 cycles were a sample-barcoded 5' primer and a J-beta primer mix. Via MiXCR, TCRdb re-called the 5' RACE reads, giving one row per CDR3 protein. Among some 640,000 distinct CDR3 sequences, 45% to 50% were seen once, and the ten largest hold around a third. The CDR3 is 16 amino acids. V was cut by 5 bases and J by 6 bases, with 20 bases left in between. Looked up from germline, CDR1 is SGHDN and CDR2 is FVKESK. The rearrangement links TRBV14 to TRBJ2-1; a weak D match, TRBD1 (5 bases). The sequencing sample was made of blood. This clonotype was sampled from a woman aged 55-70 years in good health. DNA of the CDR3: TGTGCCAGCAGCGACATTAGGGGCTCCAGAACCAATGAGCAGTTCTTC. It specifies CASSDIRGSRTNEQFF. Supplemented by reference TRBV14 and TRBJ2-1, the full variable domain reads EAGVTQFPSHSVIEKGQTVTLRCDPISGHDNLYWYRRVMGKEIKFLLHFVKESKQDESGMPNNRFLAERTGGTYSTLKVQPAELEDSGVYFCASSDIRGSRTNEQFFGPGTRLTVL.